This T cell receptor beta chain was identified in a study of vaccination and CD4 T cells after COVID-19. Documented treatment: approximately nine-day PBMC culture with coronavirus spike peptide pools or control peptides (ViraFEST assay). From germline, CDR1 is DFQATT and CDR2 SNEGSKA (reference sequence). The CDR3 is 13 residues long. Trimming removed 0 bases from V and 4 bases from J, with 7 bases in between. The Oncomine TCR Beta short-read assay generated sequence data from the DNA of cultured CD4+ T cells. TCRdb passed the PCR reads through MiXCR, listing each CDR3 protein once. This sample has thousands of distinct CDR3 sequences, with about 60% found just once. Turning to this clonotype: Its antigen is undetermined.

This receptor was identified in a human donor who had recovered from COVID-19. The sequencing input was CD4+ T cells from blood, cultured in vitro. This chain links TRBV20-1 with TRBJ1-3; tentatively, D is TRBD1 (5 bases). The CDR3 spells CSAREAGGNTIYF. CDR3 in DNA: TGCAGTGCTAGAGAGGCAGGGGGAAACACCATATATTTT.